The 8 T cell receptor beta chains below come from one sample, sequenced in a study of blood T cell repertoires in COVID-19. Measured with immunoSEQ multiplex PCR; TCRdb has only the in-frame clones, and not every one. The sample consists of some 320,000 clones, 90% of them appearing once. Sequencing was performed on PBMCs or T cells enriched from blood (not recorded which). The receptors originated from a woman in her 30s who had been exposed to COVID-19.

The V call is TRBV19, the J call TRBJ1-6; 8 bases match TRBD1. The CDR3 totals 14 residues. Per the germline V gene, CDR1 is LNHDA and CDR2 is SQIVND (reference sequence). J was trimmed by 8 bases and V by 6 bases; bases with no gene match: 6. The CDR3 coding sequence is TGTGCCAGTAGCACCAGGGGGCGCGATTCACCCCTCCACTTT. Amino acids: CASSTRGRDSPLHF.

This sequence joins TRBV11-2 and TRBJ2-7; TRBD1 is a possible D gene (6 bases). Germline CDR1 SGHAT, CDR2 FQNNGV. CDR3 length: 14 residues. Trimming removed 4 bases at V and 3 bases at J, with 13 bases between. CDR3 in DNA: TGTGCCAGCAGCTCAAGGACAGCCTACTACGAGCAGTACTTC. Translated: CASSSRTAYYEQYF.

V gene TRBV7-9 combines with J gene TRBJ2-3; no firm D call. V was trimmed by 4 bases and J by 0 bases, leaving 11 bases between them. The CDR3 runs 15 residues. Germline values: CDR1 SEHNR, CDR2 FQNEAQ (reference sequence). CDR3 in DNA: TGTGCCAGCAGCTCAACCTACCGGAGCACAGATACGCAGTATTTT. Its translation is CASSSTYRSTDTQYF.

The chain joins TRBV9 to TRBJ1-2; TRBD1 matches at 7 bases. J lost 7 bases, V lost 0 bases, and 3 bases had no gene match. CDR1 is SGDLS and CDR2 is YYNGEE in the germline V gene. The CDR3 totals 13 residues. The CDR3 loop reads CASSVGQGSGYTF. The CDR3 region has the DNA TGTGCCAGCAGCGTAGGACAGGGAAGTGGCTACACCTTC. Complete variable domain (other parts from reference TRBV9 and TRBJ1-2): DSGVTQTPKHLITATGQRVTLRCSPRSGDLSVYWYQQSLDQGLQFLIQYYNGEERAKGNILERFSAQQFPDLHSELNLSSLELGDSALYFCASSVGQGSGYTFGSGTRLTVV.

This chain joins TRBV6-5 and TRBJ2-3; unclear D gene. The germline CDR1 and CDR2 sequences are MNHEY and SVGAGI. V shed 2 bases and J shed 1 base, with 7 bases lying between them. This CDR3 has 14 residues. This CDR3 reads CASSYRRGTDTQYF. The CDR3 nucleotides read TGTGCCAGCAGTTACCGGAGAGGCACAGATACGCAGTATTTT.

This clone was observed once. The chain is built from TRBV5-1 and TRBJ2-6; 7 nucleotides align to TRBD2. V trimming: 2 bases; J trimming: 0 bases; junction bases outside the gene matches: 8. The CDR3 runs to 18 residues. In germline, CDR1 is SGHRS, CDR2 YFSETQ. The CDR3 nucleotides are TGCGCCAGCAGCTTCTGGCGGGGGTTAAGCTCTGGGGCCAACGTCCTGACTTTC. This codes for CASSFWRGLSSGANVLTF.

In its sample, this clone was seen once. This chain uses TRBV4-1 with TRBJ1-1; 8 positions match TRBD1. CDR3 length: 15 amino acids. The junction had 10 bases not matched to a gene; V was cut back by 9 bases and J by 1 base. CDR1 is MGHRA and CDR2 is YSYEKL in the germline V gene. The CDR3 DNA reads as TGCGCCAGTGATCCAGGGGGCTTTGGGAACACTGAAGCTTTCTTT. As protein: CASDPGGFGNTEAFF.

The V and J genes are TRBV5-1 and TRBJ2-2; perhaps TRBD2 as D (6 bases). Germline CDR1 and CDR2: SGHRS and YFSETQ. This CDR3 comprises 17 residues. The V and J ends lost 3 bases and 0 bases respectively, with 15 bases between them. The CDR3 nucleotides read TGCGCCAGCAGCTCTACCATCTGGAGGGCGAACACCGGGGAGCTGTTTTTT. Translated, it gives CASSSTIWRANTGELFF.